This TCR beta chain was sequenced in a study of T cell changes during pregnancy in multiple sclerosis. Deletions cut 4 bases from V and 2 bases from J, with 6 bases between. Germline V gene data show CDR1 as LNHDA and CDR2 as SQIVND (reference sequence). The CDR3 length is 13 residues. Profiled with immunoSEQ multiplex PCR; TCRdb holds only in-frame clones, not every one. The table has around 100,000 clones, 92% seen once; the top ten hold 1.9%. About this clone itself: The sample carries other DNA sequences with the same CDR3.

The sequence derives from a female donor with multiple sclerosis, enrolled in a pregnancy study. Sequenced material: peripheral blood, taken after pregnancy. This chain uses TRBV19 with TRBJ1-3, with D perhaps matching TRBD1 (6 bases). CDR3 coding DNA: TGTGCCAGTAGTACAGGGGCTGGAAACACCATATATTTT. Encoded protein: CASSTGAGNTIYF.